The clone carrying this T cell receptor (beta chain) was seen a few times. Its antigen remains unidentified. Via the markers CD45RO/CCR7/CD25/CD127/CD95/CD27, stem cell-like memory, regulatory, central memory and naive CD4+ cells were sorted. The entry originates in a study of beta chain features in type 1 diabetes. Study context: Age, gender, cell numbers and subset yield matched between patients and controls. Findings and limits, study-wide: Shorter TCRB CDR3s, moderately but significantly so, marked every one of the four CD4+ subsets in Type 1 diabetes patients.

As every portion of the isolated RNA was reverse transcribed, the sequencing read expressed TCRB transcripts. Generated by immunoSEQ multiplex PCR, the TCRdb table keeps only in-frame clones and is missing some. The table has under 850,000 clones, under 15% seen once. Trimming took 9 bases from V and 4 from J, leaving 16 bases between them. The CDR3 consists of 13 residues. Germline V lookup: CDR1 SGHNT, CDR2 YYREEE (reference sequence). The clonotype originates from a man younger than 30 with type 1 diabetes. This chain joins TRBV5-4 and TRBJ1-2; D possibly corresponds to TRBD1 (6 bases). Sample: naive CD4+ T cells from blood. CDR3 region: CAIPLGGPYGYTF. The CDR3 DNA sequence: TGTGCCATCCCACTCGGGGGGCCCTATGGCTACACCTTC.